Given below is one T cell receptor (beta chain) in context. The data were obtained in a study of blood T cell repertoires in COVID-19. As for the study in general: Sites across the United States, Italy and Spain contributed samples from acute and convalescent COVID-19. From T cells, B-cell-depleted T cells, or PBMCs came the material, which was cDNA or gDNA.

Original methodology: Amplifying reference gene primers gave estimates of nucleated cell counts. Some clones are missing from TCRdb's copy, which holds only in-frame ones; the method was immunoSEQ multiplex PCR. The DNA gave D and trimming, while V, J and clone size come from that table. The repertoire consists of about 30,000 clones, with more than 85% occurring once and the leading ten covering around 57%. CDR1 and CDR2 (germline): MNHEY, SVGEGT. V lost 2 bases to trimming and J lost 8 bases, with 15 bases between them. The CDR3 totals 14 residues. This TCR was sampled from a man aged 65 to 85 with acute or convalescent COVID-19. The sample taken for sequencing was peripheral blood. This chain uses TRBV6-2 or TRBV6-3 with TRBJ2-5, with D maybe TRBD2 (5 bases). The CDR3 region has the DNA TGTGCCAGCAGTTACGGACTCCTCGGGGATACCCAGTACTTC. Amino acids: CASSYGLLGDTQYF.